These 20 T cell receptor beta chains were all obtained from the same sample, sequenced in a study of blood T cell repertoires in COVID-19 (dated by TCRdb to the early 2020s). To prepare the library, the immunoSEQ multiplex PCR assay was applied. The table was pulled from immuneACCESS by TCRdb, which kept in-frame rearrangements only. Such tables lose some clones; where checked, under half of the loss comes from unresolved V genes, and the rest has no known cause. Here the sample has roughly 43,000 clones; 88% occur a single time. The top ten clonotypes cover roughly 3.7% of the sample. Sequencing input: peripheral blood. The receptors were sampled from a human donor in a cohort sampled during active COVID-19.

In its sample, this clone was seen once. The J gene is TRBJ2-2, the V gene TRBV12-3 or TRBV12-4; D is possibly TRBD1 (5 bases). V was shortened by 6 bases and J by 5 bases, with 10 bases between the two germline ends. This CDR3 contains 13 residues. In DNA, the CDR3 is TGTGCCAGCAGCCTAGGGGATACCGGGGAGCTGTTTTTT. Translation: CASSLGDTGELFF.

The chain links TRBV5-1 to TRBJ2-3, with 10 positions matching TRBD1. The germline V gene encodes CDR1 SGHRS and CDR2 YFSETQ. V shed 5 bases and J 3 bases; nucleotides not matched to a gene: 9. The CDR3 extends over 16 amino acids. In DNA, the CDR3 is TGCGCCAGCAGGCCGACAGGGGGCTCGGTGACAGATACGCAGTATTTT. It is translated as CASRPTGGSVTDTQYF.

This clone was observed once. The rearrangement links TRBV5-1 to TRBJ2-5; D may be TRBD1 (6 bases). The CDR3 is made up of 16 amino acids. V was clipped by 1 base and J by 5 bases, with 18 bases between them. From germline, CDR1 is SGHRS and CDR2 YFSETQ. Here the CDR3 reads CASSLSNWGRKETQYF. CDR3 coding DNA: TGCGCCAGCAGCTTGAGTAACTGGGGGCGCAAGGAGACCCAGTACTTC.

The chain uses TRBV19 and TRBJ1-2; 7 bases map to TRBD1. Germline CDR1 is LNHDA and CDR2 is SQIVND (reference sequence). With V trimmed by 5 bases and J by 2 bases, 5 bases remained unmatched. CDR3 size: 14 residues. Here the CDR3 DNA reads TGTGCCAGTAGTCTCCTGACAGGGAACTATGGCTACACCTTC. It encodes CASSLLTGNYGYTF.

CDR3 in amino acids: CASSTRGTWNTEAFF. The CDR3 nucleotides read TGTGCCAGCAGCACGCGTGGTACGTGGAACACTGAAGCTTTCTTT. This chain joins TRBV11-1 and TRBJ1-1, with D hard to call. From germline, CDR1 is SGHAT and CDR2 FQDESV (reference sequence). The length of the CDR3 is 15 residues. Deletions cut 5 bases from V and 1 base from J, with 14 bases between.

The genes are TRBV9 and TRBJ1-5; TRBD1 is a possible D gene (5 bases). Germline V gene data show CDR1 as SGDLS and CDR2 as YYNGEE. The CDR3 extends over 15 amino acids. V was cut by 0 bases and J by 3 bases, with 10 bases left in between. The CDR3 DNA sequence: TGTGCCAGCAGCGTAGAGGCAGGGTACAATCAGCCCCAGCATTTT. As protein: CASSVEAGYNQPQHF.

The chain recombines TRBV3-1 (or the pseudogene TRBV3-2) with TRBJ2-7; 11 bases fit TRBD2. Germline loops: CDR1 LGHDT, CDR2 YNNKEL (reference sequence). The junction had 14 bases not matched to a gene; V was cut back by 1 base and J by 0 bases. This CDR3 comprises 20 residues. The CDR3 nucleotides are TGTGCCAGCAGCCAAGGGTTTTCGACTAGCGGGGACTGGGGCTCCTACGAGCAGTACTTC. It specifies CASSQGFSTSGDWGSYEQYF.

The V and J genes are TRBV19 and TRBJ2-1; TRBD2 might be the D (5 bases). CDR3 length: 13 residues. Germline V CDR1 and CDR2: LNHDA, SQIVND (reference sequence). V lost 6 bases and J 0 bases, leaving 6 bases between the germline ends. The DNA of the CDR3 is TGTGCCAGTAGCCGGGGCTCCTACAATGAGCAGTTCTTC. It yields the protein CASSRGSYNEQFF.

CDR3 region: CASGTGGGNTIYF. In DNA form, the CDR3 reads TGTGCCTCAGGAACAGGGGGAGGAAACACCATATATTTT. The rearrangement uses TRBV30 and TRBJ1-3, with 8 bases that match TRBD1. CDR1 is GTSNPN, CDR2 SVGIG, per germline (reference sequence). The CDR3 has 13 residues. V was pared by 7 bases and J by 4 bases, with 6 bases of the junction left unmatched.

In DNA form, the CDR3 reads TGTGCCAGCAGTGCGGGGAGGACAGGGGCCGCGAGGAACACCGGGGAGCTGTTTTTT. Its protein product is CASSAGRTGAARNTGELFF. The chain couples TRBV2 to TRBJ2-2; 9 bases align to TRBD1. CDR1 and CDR2 (germline): SNHLY, FYNNEI. J was trimmed by 1 base and V by 4 bases; bases with no gene match: 13. The CDR3 consists of 19 residues. The whole variable domain, filled in from reference TRBV2 and TRBJ2-2, reads EPEVTQTPSHQVTQMGQEVILRCVPISNHLYFYWYRQILGQKVEFLVSFYNNEISEKSEIFDDQFSVERPDGSNFTLKIRSTKLEDSAMYFCASSAGRTGAARNTGELFFGEGSRLTVL.

The chain is built from TRBV6-6 and TRBJ1-1, with D possibly TRBD1 on 5 matching bases. The V gene lost 7 bases and the J gene lost 5 bases, with 11 bases spanning the gap. CDR1 is MNHNY and CDR2 is SVGAGI in the germline V gene (reference sequence). The CDR3 runs to 12 residues. CDR3 bases: TGTGCCAGCATCCAGGGCTCGACTGAAGCTTTCTTT. It codes for CASIQGSTEAFF.

This chain links TRBV5-6 with TRBJ2-2; TRBD2 aligns across 12 bases. Germline V lookup: CDR1 SGHDT, CDR2 YYEEEE. V dropped 4 bases and J dropped 6; count of bases not matched to a gene: 4. The CDR3 extends over 15 amino acids. CDR3 in DNA: TGTGCCAGCAGCGTAGGACTAGCGGGGTCCGGGGAGCTGTTTTTT. It encodes CASSVGLAGSGELFF.

The chain recombines TRBV19 with TRBJ1-1, with 7 bases matching TRBD1. The CDR3 has 16 amino acids. The V gene end was trimmed by 3 bases and the J gene end by 7 bases; junction bases not matched to a gene: 14. Germline loops: CDR1 LNHDA, CDR2 SQIVND (reference sequence). The CDR3 sequence: CASSIHTGTALDEAFF. The CDR3, as DNA: TGTGCCAGTAGTATCCATACCGGGACAGCCTTAGATGAAGCTTTCTTT.

This clone was seen only a few times. The chain is built from TRBV28 and TRBJ1-1; D call uncertain. The germline V and J ends were trimmed by 1 base and 2 bases, with 8 bases remaining between them. This CDR3 has 14 residues. Germline V gene data show CDR1 as MDHEN and CDR2 as SYDVKM. The CDR3 DNA reads as TGTGCCAGCAGTTTATCAGGTGATAACACTGAAGCTTTCTTT. Protein: CASSLSGDNTEAFF.

This clone was seen just once. This chain uses TRBV2 with TRBJ1-4, with D possibly TRBD1 on 6 matching bases. Trimming stripped 4 bases from V and 2 bases from J, with 11 bases between. The CDR3 spans 15 residues. Germline V gene data show CDR1 as SNHLY and CDR2 as FYNNEI. CDR3 nucleotide sequence: TGTGCCAGCAGTGCTACAGGGACCACTAATGAAAAACTGTTTTTT. Encoded protein: CASSATGTTNEKLFF.

This clone has a single count. The genes are TRBV6-1 and TRBJ1-5, with D tentatively TRBD1 (5 bases). From germline, CDR1 is MNHNS and CDR2 SASEGT. The CDR3 spans 14 residues. The ends were cut back, 3 bases at V and 5 bases at J, with 11 bases in the middle. CDR3 DNA sequence: TGTGCCAGCAGTGAGGGGGGGGGATATCAGCCCCAGCATTTT. Amino acid sequence: CASSEGGGYQPQHF.

This clone was recorded only once. This sequence joins TRBV3-1 (or the pseudogene TRBV3-2) and TRBJ2-1; TRBD2 is a possible D gene (6 bases). Germline CDR1 LGHDT, CDR2 YNNKEL (reference sequence). CDR3 size: 15 residues. The V end lost 4 bases, the J end lost 1 base, and 11 bases lay between the germline ends. As DNA, the CDR3 is TGTGCCAGCAGCCGGCGGGGCGCGTCCTACAATGAGCAGTTCTTC. Translated, it gives CASSRRGASYNEQFF.

V usage is TRBV7-2 and J usage is TRBJ1-6; 7 bases match TRBD1. V shed 0 bases, J shed 7 bases, and the junction held 6 bases outside the gene matches. Germline V CDR1 and CDR2: SGHTA, FQGNSA. The CDR3 loop spans 16 amino acids. CDR3 residues: CASSLAGTEDNSPLHF. CDR3 sequence (DNA): TGTGCCAGCAGCTTAGCCGGGACAGAAGACAATTCACCCCTCCACTTT. The full variable domain, with the rest looked up from reference TRBV7-2 and TRBJ1-6, is GAGVSQSPSNKVTEKGKDVELRCDPISGHTALYWYRQSLGQGLEFLIYFQGNSAPDKSGLPSDRFSAERTGGSVSTLTIQRTQQEDSAVYLCASSLAGTEDNSPLHFGNGTRLTVT.

The rearrangement links TRBV6-2 or TRBV6-3 to TRBJ1-2; tentative D call: TRBD1 (6 bases). The CDR3 runs to 16 residues. The germline V gene encodes CDR1 MNHEY and CDR2 SVGEGT. V gave up 2 bases and J gave up 5 bases, with 18 bases separating them. CDR3 sequence: CASSYLGQRSSYGYTF. In DNA, the CDR3 is TGTGCCAGCAGTTACCTGGGACAACGCTCTTCTTATGGCTACACCTTC.

The genes are TRBV6-4 and TRBJ2-5, with 9 bases matching TRBD1. Trimming took 2 bases from V and 5 from J; bases not matched to a gene: 15. Germline CDR1 and CDR2: MRHNA and SNTAGT. The CDR3 is made up of 18 amino acids. This CDR3 reads CASSDLTGPGQGGETQYF. CDR3 DNA: TGTGCCAGCAGTGACCTCACGGGCCCGGGACAGGGTGGGGAGACCCAGTACTTC.